These 20 T cell receptor beta chains were sequenced from one sample in a study of blood T cell repertoires in COVID-19. Generated by immunoSEQ multiplex PCR, the TCRdb table keeps only in-frame clones and is missing some. Altogether approximately 90,000 clones are present, roughly 80% being singletons, with the ten largest covering about 4.4%. The sample taken for sequencing was peripheral blood. All receptors derive from a man aged 60 to 69 with acute or convalescent COVID-19.

The CDR3 region has the DNA TGCGCCAGCAGCCAAGATTTATCGGCCAGGGCCTATGGCTACACCTTC. Its protein product is CASSQDLSARAYGYTF. The gene calls are TRBV4-3 and TRBJ1-2, with a possible D match to TRBD1 (5 bases). Trimming took off 0 bases at V and 4 bases at J, with 15 bases between the two ends. This CDR3 spans 16 amino acids. Looked up from germline, CDR1 is LGHNA and CDR2 is YSLEER.

This chain links TRBV7-9 with TRBJ1-2; D might be TRBD1 (5 bases). Trimming took off 6 bases at V and 2 bases at J, with 13 bases between the two ends. Per the germline V gene, CDR1 is SEHNR and CDR2 is FQNEAQ (reference sequence). This CDR3 contains 14 residues. The CDR3 reads CASRRDGENYGYTF. CDR3 sequence (DNA): TGTGCCAGCAGGCGGGACGGGGAGAACTATGGCTACACCTTC.

The sample holds one count of this clone. The chain couples TRBV7-2 to TRBJ2-5; a possible D gene is TRBD2 (5 bases). From germline, CDR1 is SGHTA and CDR2 FQGNSA. This CDR3 has 15 residues. Trimming took 4 bases from V and 2 from J, leaving 14 bases between them. CDR3 in amino acids: CASSSPVGGQETQYF. The CDR3 region has the DNA TGTGCCAGCAGCTCCCCCGTAGGAGGACAAGAGACCCAGTACTTC.

This clone has a single count. The genes are TRBV6-5 and TRBJ2-5; 8 nucleotides line up with TRBD1. Trimming took 6 bases from V and 0 from J; bases not matched to a gene: 0. The CDR3 consists of 13 residues. CDR1 and CDR2 from the germline V gene are MNHEY and SVGAGI. The CDR3 spells CASSRGHQETQYF. The CDR3 DNA follows: TGTGCCAGCAGCAGGGGGCACCAAGAGACCCAGTACTTC.

The chain links TRBV6-6 to TRBJ2-7; D may be TRBD2 (6 bases). Germline loops: CDR1 MNHNY, CDR2 SVGAGI (reference sequence). This CDR3 has 13 amino acids. V lost 4 bases and J 8 bases, leaving 15 bases between the germline ends. The CDR3 coding sequence is TGTGCCAGCAGTTCCTCGGGAGTTTCGAAGCAGTACTTC. Translated, it gives CASSSSGVSKQYF.

This chain connects TRBV10-3 to TRBJ2-3; 7 nucleotides line up with TRBD2. Germline CDR1 is ENHRY and CDR2 is SYGVKD. J gave up 0 bases and V 7 bases, and 7 bases lay outside the gene matches. The CDR3 covers 15 residues. CDR3 DNA: TGTGCCATCAAGAACACTAGCGCAAGCACAGATACGCAGTATTTT. Protein sequence: CAIKNTSASTDTQYF.

This chain connects TRBV19 to TRBJ1-2; no reliable D call. Germline loops: CDR1 LNHDA, CDR2 SQIVND (reference sequence). V was cut by 2 bases and J by 5 bases, with 15 bases left in between. The CDR3 contains 15 residues. In DNA, the CDR3 is TGTGCCAGTAGTATAATGCCTAACTTTCTTTATGGCTACACCTTC. Translated, it gives CASSIMPNFLYGYTF.

V usage is TRBV27 and J usage is TRBJ1-2, with D possibly matching TRBD1 (6 bases). V was pared by 5 bases and J by 3 bases, with 16 bases between. Germline-derived CDR1 and CDR2 are MNHEY and SMNVEV (reference sequence). The CDR3 consists of 15 residues. The CDR3 protein is CASSPSGTSDYGYTF. CDR3 sequence (DNA): TGTGCCAGCAGTCCGTCGGGGACATCGGACTATGGCTACACCTTC.

The J gene is TRBJ1-2, the V gene TRBV20-1; D unclear. The germline gives CDR1 DFQATT, CDR2 SNEGSKA (reference sequence). Trimming took 3 bases from V and 2 from J, leaving 13 bases between them. The CDR3 extends over 14 amino acids. The CDR3 DNA sequence: TGCAGTGCTAGTCGGTTCCTAGCGAACTATGGCTACACCTTC. It specifies CSASRFLANYGYTF.

The chain uses TRBV24-1 and TRBJ2-1; D perhaps matches TRBD1 (5 bases). The CDR3 sequence is 16 residues long. The germline V gene has CDR1 KGHDR and CDR2 SFDVKD. V shed 4 bases and J shed 2 bases, with 14 bases lying between them. The CDR3 spells CATSEAGKEPYNEQFF. CDR3 DNA sequence: TGTGCCACCAGTGAGGCAGGGAAGGAACCCTACAATGAGCAGTTCTTC.

The J gene is TRBJ2-7, the V gene TRBV2; 8 nucleotides align to TRBD1. The germline gives CDR1 SNHLY, CDR2 FYNNEI. Losses at the gene ends were 6 bases for V and 4 bases for J; bases not matched to a gene: 8. CDR3 length equals 14 residues. CDR3: CASRYQGARYEQYF. CDR3 coding DNA: TGTGCCAGCAGATATCAGGGGGCACGGTACGAGCAGTACTTC.

The V call is TRBV5-1, the J call TRBJ2-1; no definite D call. This CDR3 contains 17 residues. Germline loops: CDR1 SGHRS, CDR2 YFSETQ. The V gene lost 0 bases and the J gene lost 0 bases, with 13 bases spanning the gap. In nucleotides, the CDR3 is TGCGCCAGCAGCTTGGCTTCCAGACTTAGCTCCTACAATGAGCAGTTCTTC. It yields the protein CASSLASRLSSYNEQFF.

The J gene is TRBJ2-7, the V gene TRBV3-1 (or the pseudogene TRBV3-2); 7 nucleotides line up with TRBD1. J lost 2 bases, V lost 3 bases, and 7 bases had no gene match. The CDR3 totals 15 residues. CDR1 is LGHDT, CDR2 YNNKEL, per germline (reference sequence). This CDR3 is CASSQLLGQTYEQYF. DNA of the CDR3: TGTGCCAGCAGCCAGTTATTGGGACAGACCTACGAGCAGTACTTC.

The DNA for the CDR3 is TGTGCCAGTACTCCGGCCGCCGGAGCGGGAGTCGAACTGTTTTTT. This sequence encodes CASTPAAGAGVELFF. The chain is built from TRBV19 and TRBJ2-2; TRBD2 matches 8 bases. Germline V lookup: CDR1 LNHDA, CDR2 SQIVND (reference sequence). V was pared by 7 bases and J by 14 bases, with 18 bases of the junction left unmatched. This CDR3 is 15 amino acids long.

The chain links TRBV24-1 to TRBJ1-2, with TRBD1 matching over 7 bases. Looked up from germline, CDR1 is KGHDR and CDR2 is SFDVKD. The ends lost 0 bases at V and 8 bases at J; junction bases unmatched: 8. The CDR3 loop spans 15 amino acids. The CDR3 loop reads CATSDLQGGRLGYTF. The CDR3 DNA reads as TGTGCCACCAGTGATTTGCAAGGGGGCCGATTAGGCTACACCTTC.

The chain combines TRBV5-4 with TRBJ2-3; a possible D gene is TRBD2 (6 bases). Germline CDR1 SGHNT, CDR2 YYREEE (reference sequence). V was pared by 5 bases and J by 5 bases, with 15 bases between. CDR3 length: 14 amino acids. Here the CDR3 DNA reads TGTGCCAGCAGTTCTCTTGGAGGGGAAGATACGCAGTATTTT. Its protein is CASSSLGGEDTQYF.

V gene TRBV9 combines with J gene TRBJ2-5, with TRBD1 identical over 8 bases. This CDR3 has 13 amino acids. CDR1 and CDR2 (germline): SGDLS, YYNGEE. The V and J ends lost 4 bases and 2 bases, in that order; junction bases with no gene match: 1. CDR3 in DNA: TGTGCCAGCAGCACAGGGGGGCAAGAGACCCAGTACTTC. Its protein is CASSTGGQETQYF.

This clone has only a few counts. J is TRBJ1-1 and V is TRBV18, with TRBD1 matching 7 bases. Germline loops: CDR1 KGHSH, CDR2 LQKENI. Germline trimming cut 10 bases from V and 0 bases from J; bases unmatched to any gene: 8. The CDR3 runs to 14 residues. The CDR3 spells CATLGDRLNTEAFF. The CDR3 DNA reads TGTGCCACCTTGGGGGACAGATTGAACACTGAAGCTTTCTTT. Using reference TRBV18 and TRBJ1-1 for the parts outside the CDR3, the full variable domain is NAGVMQNPRHLVRRRGQEARLRCSPMKGHSHVYWYRQLPEEGLKFMVYLQKENIIDESGMPKERFSAEFPKEGPSILRIQQVVRGDSAAYFCATLGDRLNTEAFFGQGTRLTVV.

The chain uses TRBV5-1 and TRBJ2-1; D perhaps matches TRBD2 (5 bases). There are 17 residues in the CDR3. Trimming stripped 4 bases from V and 4 bases from J, with 21 bases between. From germline, CDR1 is SGHRS and CDR2 YFSETQ. The CDR3 nucleotides are TGCGCCAGCAGCCGTATCCCCGTGAGCGGTGGATACAATGAGCAGTTCTTC. This encodes CASSRIPVSGGYNEQFF.

This chain links TRBV4-3 with TRBJ1-5; D gene unclear. CDR3 length: 15 residues. Germline V gives CDR1 LGHNA, CDR2 YSLEER. The V end was cut by 0 bases, the J end by 4 bases, with 10 bases between. CDR3 protein: CASSQDRRKNQPQHF. CDR3 bases: TGCGCCAGCAGCCAAGATCGCAGGAAGAATCAGCCCCAGCATTTT.